This TCR beta chain came from a study of T-cell memory formation after mild COVID-19. Constant-segment primers were used for 5'RACE, and the resulting TCR alpha and TCR beta cDNA libraries carried sample barcodes and UMIs. Each CDR3 protein gets one entry after TCRdb re-called the 5' RACE reads with MiXCR. This sample carries approximately 400,000 distinct CDR3 sequences, 20% to 25% of them seen once, and the ten largest clones take 7.5% to 10%. Study-level findings and limits: Later expanders leaned CD4+, whereas clones that contracted between day 15 and 85 were balanced CD4/CD8. Whether day 37 second-wave clones are SARS-CoV-2-specific was not confirmed.

This clonotype was seen once. Its specificity is not known. CDR3 length: 15 amino acids. Germline CDR1 reads SGHRS; CDR2 reads YFSETQ. Trimming removed 4 bases at V and 0 bases at J, with 11 bases between. Sequencing input: PBMCs or a T cell subset sorted from them (not recorded which). V and J are TRBV5-1 and TRBJ1-3; D is unresolved. This sequence was found in an adult woman who had mild COVID-19 (a few samples of this study predate the infection). Cell type and time point are not known. DNA for the CDR3: TGCGCCAGCAGCCCGCAAGGGTTCTCTGGAAACACCATATATTTT. Translated, it gives CASSPQGFSGNTIYF.